A selection of T cell receptor beta chains follows, all from one sample in a study of blood T cell repertoires in COVID-19. The table came from immunoSEQ multiplex PCR; TCRdb's copy has only in-frame clones and leaves some out. The table records roughly 63,000 clones, 65% to 80% of them present only once. The sample consisted of peripheral blood. The receptors stem from a human donor in a cohort sampled during active COVID-19. Both conserved end residues are part of each CDR3. The D gene is left open where the match is weak. Only some rows state a clone size, as once, few, many or a class for expanded clones.

d_call	clone_size	v_call	j_call	cdr3_nt	cdr3_aa
NA	NA	TRBV11-2	TRBJ1-3	TGTGCCAGCAGCGCGAGGAGCTCTGGAAACACCATATATTTT	CASSARSSGNTIYF
TRBD2	once	TRBV11-3	TRBJ2-4	TGTGCCAGCAGCTTAGGCGGGGGACGGGAAAACATTCAGTACTTC	CASSLGGGRENIQYF
TRBD1	NA	TRBV12-3/TRBV12-4	TRBJ2-7	TGTGCCAGCAGTTTACCCAGGGGGATCGAGCAGTACTTC	CASSLPRGIEQYF
TRBD1	NA	TRBV11-2	TRBJ1-4	TGTGCCAGCAGCTTAACAGGGGGAAGGACAACTAATGAAAAACTGTTTTTT	CASSLTGGRTTNEKLFF
TRBD2	NA	TRBV7-2	TRBJ2-2	TGTGCCAGCAGCTTAGTGGGCGGGAGTAGTTCCACCGGGGAGCTGTTTTTT	CASSLVGGSSSTGELFF
TRBD2	NA	TRBV4-1	TRBJ2-7	TGCGCCAGCAGCCAAGAGGTAGGACTAGCGGGAGGCGAGCAGTACTTC	CASSQEVGLAGGEQYF
NA	NA	TRBV30	TRBJ2-7	TGTGCCTGGAGTGTACGACGGAGTTCCGGCGAGCAGTACTTC	CAWSVRRSSGEQYF
TRBD2	NA	TRBV10-3	TRBJ2-5	TGTGCCATCTCCATGGGAGGGGCAAGACAAGAGACCCAGTACTTC	CAISMGGARQETQYF
TRBD1	NA	TRBV27	TRBJ1-1	TGTGCCAGCAGTTTAACCGGGACAGCCCGGGAAGCTTTCTTT	CASSLTGTAREAFF
TRBD2	NA	TRBV9	TRBJ2-2	TGTGCCAGCACCCCGCGGGGAGCGGGAGGGACCGGGGAGCTGTTTTTT	CASTPRGAGGTGELFF
TRBD2	NA	TRBV7-2	TRBJ2-7	TGTGCCAGCACCCCGACTAGCGGGAGTTACGAGCAGTACTTC	CASTPTSGSYEQYF
NA	NA	TRBV12-3/TRBV12-4	TRBJ1-5	TGTGCCAGCAGTATCAGGGATGATCAGCCCCAGCATTTT	CASSIRDDQPQHF
NA	NA	TRBV4-1	TRBJ1-1	TGCGCCAGCAGCCAAGAAGGTAATCCAGGGGCGAACACTGAAGCTTTCTTT	CASSQEGNPGANTEAFF
NA	NA	TRBV4-2	TRBJ2-3	TGTGCCAGCAGCCAAAGTCGAGTGAGCACAGATACGCAGTATTTT	CASSQSRVSTDTQYF
NA	NA	TRBV4-1	TRBJ1-6	TGCGCCAGCAGGCCCGACATGGGCAATTCACCCCTCCACTTT	CASRPDMGNSPLHF